This T cell receptor (beta chain) was identified during a study of immune heterogeneity within non-small cell lung tumors. For the study at large: It was found that the tumors were a handful of squamous cell carcinomas, under 13 non-squamous carcinomas and 1 not otherwise specified. Findings and caveats of the study: Identical dominant CDR3 beta clonotypes recurred across tumor sites within a patient, alongside site-unique high-frequency clones. Local T-cell clonality and local tumor mutational burden correlated moderately but significantly (R about 0.35).

In a multiplex PCR, 32 V and 13 J primers amplified TCR beta CDR3. TCRdb called the multiplex PCR reads again in MiXCR, with one record for every CDR3 protein. The sample lists about 3,000 distinct CDR3 sequences, about 15% occurring once. This clonotype was counted a few times. The antigen remains unidentified. This clone may be a read error of a much larger clone one base away. Genomic DNA from bulk tumor acted as the template, and 450 to 700 ng was loaded per sample. During surgery, several far-apart biopsies were obtained from every primary tumor. The study enrolled patients with untreated, newly diagnosed non-small cell lung cancer who underwent curative surgery. Newly diagnosed non-small cell lung cancer patients undergoing curative-intent surgery served as donors. This CDR3 spans 16 amino acids. Germline trimming cut 4 bases from V and 2 bases from J; bases unmatched to any gene: 11. In germline, CDR1 is SGDLS, CDR2 YYNGEE.

Sequenced input: lung tumor tissue. This TCR came from a female donor with non-small cell lung cancer. The chain couples TRBV9 to TRBJ2-7, with 8 nucleotides matching TRBD2. The CDR3 DNA reads TGTGCCAGCAGCTTCATCGGGAGGGCCTCGACCTACGAGCAGTACTTC. It yields the protein CASSFIGRASTYEQYF.